The TCR beta chain under discussion was sequenced for a study of shared clonotypes between healthy human individuals. V shed 1 base and J shed 6 bases, with 14 bases lying between them. The CDR3 length is 15 residues. Germline loops: CDR1 SGHRS, CDR2 YFSETQ. All donors were healthy HIV-negative adults lacking recent acute infections or vaccinations. An even split of each subset's genomic DNA across several immunoSEQ plates was performed. Data came from immunoSEQ multiplex PCR; TCRdb stores just in-frame clones and leaves some out. The table shows about 1.1 million clones, with roughly 80% occurring only once.

The sequencing input was memory CD4+ T cells from PBMCs. Subset of the sample: CD45RA-negative fraction. This chain joins TRBV5-1 and TRBJ2-1, with a weak D call TRBD2 (5 bases). This clonotype was sampled from a man between 18 and 35 years old in good health. Some clones in this sample may be carry-over from other donors' samples. For the CDR3, the DNA is TGCGCCAGCAGCTTGTCCGGGATGTGGGGCAATGAGCAGTTCTTC. This codes for CASSLSGMWGNEQFF.